This T cell receptor (beta chain) appears in the sequencing data of a study of memory CD4+ T cells and cytomegalovirus serostatus. TCRdb's copy holds only in-frame clones and misses some; the assay was immunoSEQ multiplex PCR. The sample lists 30,000 to 40,000 clones, around four fifths occurring once. Study-level points and caveats: 67 of 164 known CMV-associated TCRbeta sequences appeared in CD4+ memory. CMV serostatus prediction reached median AUC approximately 0.95, or 0.91 with US-trained model.

As to this clone: Its antigen is still unknown.

The sort gate was single viable CD3+CD4+CD8-CD45RO+ cells for memory CD4+ T cells. CD4+ T cells were isolated by positive magnetic selection. This receptor was identified in an adult in good health and CMV-seronegative. Some clones in this sample may be carry-over from other donors' samples. The material sequenced was memory CD4+ T cells from blood.

For the CDR3, the DNA is TGTGCCACCAGCAGAGAAAGAGGGGACAGATATAATTCACCCCTCCACTTT. It is translated as CATSRERGDRYNSPLHF. This sequence joins TRBV15 and TRBJ1-6, with TRBD1 identical over 7 bases. Trimming cost V 0 bases and J 4 bases; bases outside gene matches: 6. Germline V gene sequence: CDR1 LNHNV, CDR2 YYDKDF (reference sequence). This CDR3 has 17 amino acids.